The rows below give T cell receptor beta chains drawn from one sample of a study of T cells in Graves' hyperthyroidism and ophthalmopathy. TCRdb reprocessed the multiplex PCR reads via MiXCR and lists one record per CDR3 protein. The data show 480,000 or so distinct CDR3 sequences, around 50% seen once. What was sequenced was peripheral blood or thyroid tissue (not recorded which). Source of these receptors: an adult woman with Graves' disease, either hyperthyroidism or ophthalmopathy (not recorded which). Both conserved end residues are part of each CDR3. The D gene is left open where the match is weak. Not all rows give a size; the values are once, few, many and, for expanded clones, a class.

abundance	d_gene	v_gene	len	j_gene	CDR3nt	CDR3aa
few	TRBD1	TRBV20-1	13	TRBJ1-5	TGCAGTACCGTGAGGGGGCCCAATCAGCCCCAGCATTTT	CSTVRGPNQPQHF
-	-	TRBV29-1	13	TRBJ2-7	TGCAGCGGATCCGGGACAAACCTGGACGAGCAGTACTTC	CSGSGTNLDEQYF
-	TRBD2	TRBV7-2	16	TRBJ2-7	TGTGCCAGCAGCTTAAGTCGGCTAGCGGGAACCTACGAGCAGTACTTC	CASSLSRLAGTYEQYF
-	TRBD2	TRBV20-1	15	TRBJ2-2	TGCAGTGCCACGAATCAGCGGGAGTATACCGGGGAGCTGTTTTTT	CSATNQREYTGELFF
-	-	TRBV29-1	12	TRBJ1-1	TGCAGCGCCTTGACAACGGGCACTGAAGCTTTCTTT	CSALTTGTEAFF
-	-	TRBV15	15	TRBJ1-4	TGTGCCACCAGCAGAGAAGTGGGTAGGGCCGGAGTACTGTTTTTT	CATSREVGRAGVLFF
-	-	TRBV5-4	15	TRBJ1-2	TGTGCCAGCAGCTTGGCCGGCGGACGGAACTATGGCTACACCTTC	CASSLAGGRNYGYTF
many	-	TRBV6-1	13	TRBJ1-2	TGTGCCACCGTAAGGACAGCGAACTATGGCTACACCTTC	CATVRTANYGYTF
many	-	TRBV19	14	TRBJ2-7	TGTGCCAGTAGTATGCAAAGGGCGGGTTACGAGCAGTACTTC	CASSMQRAGYEQYF
many	-	TRBV6-1	13	TRBJ2-7	TGTGCCAGCAGTGATAGTGGGCGCTACGAGCAGTACTTC	CASSDSGRYEQYF
many	TRBD2	TRBV6-1	15	TRBJ2-3	TGTGCCAGCAGTGAATTAGCGGGAGAGACAGATACGCAGTATTTT	CASSELAGETDTQYF
-	-	TRBV24-1	13	TRBJ2-7	TGTGCCACCGCCGGGACGGCTCCCTACGAGCAGTACTTC	CATAGTAPYEQYF
-	TRBD1	TRBV5-1	16	TRBJ2-7	TGCGCCAGCAGCAGTATCAGGACAGGGGGCGCGTACGAGCAGTACTTC	CASSSIRTGGAYEQYF
-	-	TRBV5-6	11	TRBJ2-7	TGTGCCAGCAGCTTCGGATTCGAGCAGTACTTC	CASSFGFEQYF
-	-	TRBV19	14	TRBJ1-3	TGTGCCAGTTTACGGCGGGGGCCTGGAAACACCATATATTTT	CASLRRGPGNTIYF
once	-	TRBV5-1	15	TRBJ2-7	TGCGCCAGCAGCCACTTCCGGGACTTGTCCTACGAGCAGTACTTC	CASSHFRDLSYEQYF
-	-	TRBV24-1	11	TRBJ2-2	TGTGCCACCATGAACCCGGCGGAGCTGTTTTTT	CATMNPAELFF
-	-	TRBV5-4	14	TRBJ1-2	TGTGCCAGCAGCTCGGACACTTCTAACTATGGCTACACCTTC	CASSSDTSNYGYTF
-	-	TRBV7-9	15	TRBJ1-1	TGTGCCAGCAGCCCCCCTAGCGGGGTGGGCACTGAAGCTTTCTTT	CASSPPSGVGTEAFF
once	-	TRBV29-1	12	TRBJ2-7	TGCACCCCTTGGAGAACAAGCTACGAGCAGTACTTC	CTPWRTSYEQYF
once	TRBD1	TRBV7-2	14	TRBJ2-5	TGTGCCAGCAGCAACCTGGGACAGACGGAGACCCAGTACTTC	CASSNLGQTETQYF
-	-	TRBV19	16	TRBJ1-5	TGTGCCAGTAGGATTGCCAATTTGGGTAGCAATCAGCCCCAGCATTTT	CASRIANLGSNQPQHF
-	-	TRBV5-5	16	TRBJ1-5	TGTGCCAGCAGCTTGTACGGCACTTATAGCAATCAGCCCCAGCATTTT	CASSLYGTYSNQPQHF
-	-	TRBV15	15	TRBJ2-7	TGTGCCACCAGCACCGGACAGACGAGCTCCTACGAGCAGTACTTC	CATSTGQTSSYEQYF
many	-	TRBV7-2	13	TRBJ1-5	TGTGCCAGCAGCTTTGATGGCAATCAGCCCCAGCATTTT	CASSFDGNQPQHF
-	-	TRBV10-3	17	TRBJ1-3	TGTGCCATCAGTGAGCAGAGAGGGTCGAGCTCTGGAAACACCATATATTTT	CAISEQRGSSSGNTIYF
-	TRBD1	TRBV2	13	TRBJ2-7	TGTGCCAACAGTCCCGGGACAGGGTACGAGCAGTACTTC	CANSPGTGYEQYF
many	TRBD1	TRBV10-3	16	TRBJ1-2	TGTGCCATCACCACGGACAGGCGGGGGTCGGACTATGGCTACACCTTC	CAITTDRRGSDYGYTF
-	-	TRBV10-3	14	TRBJ1-2	TGTGCCATCAGTGAAGGGGCGTGGAACTATGGCTACACCTTC	CAISEGAWNYGYTF
many	-	TRBV19	11	TRBJ2-7	TGTGCCAGTAGTACGGGCTACGAGCAGTACTTC	CASSTGYEQYF
once	-	TRBV5-1	16	TRBJ1-1	TGTGCCAGCAGCTTGGCCGCGAGACAGGAGTACCCTGAAGCTTTCTTT	CASSLAARQEYPEAFF
-	-	TRBV11-2	15	TRBJ2-2	TGTGCCAGCAGCTTAGGACTGATGAACACCGGGGAGCTGTTTTTT	CASSLGLMNTGELFF
-	-	TRBV2	12	TRBJ1-1	TGTGCCGGGAATTCATGGGGCACTGAAGCTTTCTTT	CAGNSWGTEAFF
-	-	TRBV10-3	17	TRBJ2-5	TGTGCCATCAGTGATTGGGCCCCCAGACAGGTGAAAGAGACCCAGTACTTC	CAISDWAPRQVKETQYF
-	-	TRBV10-2	17	TRBJ2-6	TGCGCCAGCAGTGAAGCCACGGCAGGGGTTGGGGCCAACGTCCTGACTTTC	CASSEATAGVGANVLTF
few	-	TRBV28	12	TRBJ2-7	TGTGCCAGCAGTACCCGGATCGACGAGCAGTACTTC	CASSTRIDEQYF
-	-	TRBV29-1	11	TRBJ1-1	TGCAGCCGGGACCGGAACACTGAAGCTTTCTTT	CSRDRNTEAFF
-	-	TRBV15	14	TRBJ2-7	TGTGCCACCAGCAGAGATCCGGCGGGTTACGAGCAGTACTTC	CATSRDPAGYEQYF
-	-	TRBV5-1	14	TRBJ1-4	TGCGCCAGCGCAACCCCGGGGAGGGTTGAAAAACTGTTTTTT	CASATPGRVEKLFF
-	-	TRBV19	13	TRBJ2-7	TGTGCCAGTAGTATAGTATCGGGTAACGAGCAGTACTTC	CASSIVSGNEQYF
-	-	TRBV4-1	17	TRBJ2-3	TGCGCCAGCAGCCAAGACCCCCCGGGACTCCTGGGGGATACGCAGTATTTT	CASSQDPPGLLGDTQYF
many	-	TRBV29-1	12	TRBJ2-7	TGCAGTGCTTTGGGAAGCTCCTACGAGCAGTACTTC	CSALGSSYEQYF
-	-	TRBV2	14	TRBJ1-6	TGTGCCAGACGAACAGGGCAGTATAATTCACCCCTCCACTTT	CARRTGQYNSPLHF
once	-	TRBV7-9	16	TRBJ2-5	TGTGCCAGCAGCTGGCGGGACAGAAGCTACCAAGAGACCCAGTACTTC	CASSWRDRSYQETQYF
-	-	TRBV5-1	14	TRBJ2-7	TGCGCCAGCAGCCCTTGGGGAATCTCCTACGAGCAGTACTTC	CASSPWGISYEQYF
-	TRBD1	TRBV6-6	16	TRBJ1-6	TGTGCCAGCAGTAAAGGGACAGTCGGAGGGAATTCACCCCTCCACTTT	CASSKGTVGGNSPLHF
-	-	TRBV4-1	16	TRBJ2-5	TGCGCCAGCAGCCCTCTCCGCGGACCGGTCCAAGAGACCCAGTACTTC	CASSPLRGPVQETQYF
many	TRBD1	TRBV19	14	TRBJ2-5	TGTGCCAGTAGCCAGGGACAGCCGCGGGAGACCCAGTACTTC	CASSQGQPRETQYF
-	TRBD1	TRBV7-9	17	TRBJ1-1	TGTGCCAGCAGCCCCCCTAGCGGGGACAGGGGGCACGCTGAAGCTTTCTTT	CASSPPSGDRGHAEAFF
few	TRBD1	TRBV12-3/TRBV12-4	14	TRBJ2-5	TGTGCCAGCAGCCCACAGGGGAGCCAAGAGACCCAGTACTTC	CASSPQGSQETQYF
-	-	TRBV20-1	14	TRBJ2-2	TGCAGTGCCAGCAGCTCCGGTCCTCCCGGGGAGCTGTTTTTT	CSASSSGPPGELFF
-	-	TRBV11-2	14	TRBJ2-7	TGTGCCAGCAGCTTAGACAGGGGGGGATACGAGCAGTACTTC	CASSLDRGGYEQYF
few	-	TRBV20-1	15	TRBJ1-6	TGCAGTGCTAGTGGGGGCCCGAGGCGCGGTTCACCCCTCCACTTT	CSASGGPRRGSPLHF
few	-	TRBV3-1	16	TRBJ1-6	TGTGCCAGCAGCCAAGTTGTAGGGGGCTATAATTCACCCCTCCACTTT	CASSQVVGGYNSPLHF
-	-	TRBV25-1	12	TRBJ2-7	TGTGCCAGCGGGAGTCGGAGCTACGAGCAGTACTTC	CASGSRSYEQYF
once	-	TRBV15	14	TRBJ2-7	TGTGCCACCAGCAGAGTCGGACTTCTCTACGAGCAGTACTTC	CATSRVGLLYEQYF
-	-	TRBV9	11	TRBJ1-2	TGTGCCAGCAGCGTAGTCGACCGCTACACCTTC	CASSVVDRYTF